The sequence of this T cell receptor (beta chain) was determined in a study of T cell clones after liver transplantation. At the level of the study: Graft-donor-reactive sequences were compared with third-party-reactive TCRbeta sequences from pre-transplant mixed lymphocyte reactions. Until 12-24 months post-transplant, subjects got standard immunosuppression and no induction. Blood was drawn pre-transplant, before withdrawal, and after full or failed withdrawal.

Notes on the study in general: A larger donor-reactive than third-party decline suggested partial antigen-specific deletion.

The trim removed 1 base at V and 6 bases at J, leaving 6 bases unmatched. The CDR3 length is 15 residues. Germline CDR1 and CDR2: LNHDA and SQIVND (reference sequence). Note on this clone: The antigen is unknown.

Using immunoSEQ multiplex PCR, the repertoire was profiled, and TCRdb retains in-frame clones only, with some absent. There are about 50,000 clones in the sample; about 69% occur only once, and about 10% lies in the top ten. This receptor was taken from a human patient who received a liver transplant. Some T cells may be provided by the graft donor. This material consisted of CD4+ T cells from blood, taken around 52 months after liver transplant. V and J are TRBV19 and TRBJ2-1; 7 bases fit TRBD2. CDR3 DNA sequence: TGTGCCAGTAGTATAGGGGGAGGGGTCGGCAATGAGCAGTTCTTC. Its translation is CASSIGGGVGNEQFF.